The 14 T cell receptor beta chains listed next were all sequenced from one sample in a study of beta chain features in type 1 diabetes. Study observations and caveats: The study found moderately but significantly shorter TCRB CDR3s in all four CD4+ subsets of Type 1 diabetes patients.

The antigens of these receptors remain unknown. The authors reverse transcribed all of the isolated RNA, so sequencing captured expressed TCRB transcripts. Data came from immunoSEQ multiplex PCR; TCRdb stores just in-frame clones and leaves some out. Counted here are around 280,000 clones, about 15% occurring once; the ten biggest clones make up approximately 0.015%. Sample: naive CD4+ T cells from blood. The receptors stem from a man aged 18 to 30 with type 1 diabetes.

The V call is TRBV7-2, the J call TRBJ1-1; no definite D call. Looked up from germline, CDR1 is SGHTA and CDR2 is FQGNSA. The CDR3 totals 13 residues. Trimming stripped 0 bases from V and 1 base from J, with 3 bases between. The chain's CDR3 is CASSLAGNTEAFF. CDR3 coding DNA: TGTGCCAGCAGCTTAGCCGGGAACACTGAAGCTTTCTTT.

The chain links TRBV7-2 to TRBJ2-1; no reliable D call. V shed 8 bases and J shed 7 bases, with 12 bases lying between them. The CDR3 extends over 12 amino acids. CDR1 and CDR2 from the germline V gene are SGHTA and FQGNSA. For the CDR3, the DNA is TGTGCCAGCCAACCTAGAAAGAATGAGCAGTTCTTC. As protein: CASQPRKNEQFF.

The rearrangement joins TRBV5-4 to TRBJ1-4, with 7 bases that match TRBD1. Losses at the gene ends were 4 bases for V and 8 bases for J; bases not matched to a gene: 11. CDR1 and CDR2 (germline): SGHNT, YYREEE (reference sequence). CDR3 length equals 15 residues. Here the CDR3 reads CASSPAGPRGEKLFF. In DNA, the CDR3 is TGTGCCAGCAGCCCGGCAGGACCCAGGGGGGAAAAACTGTTTTTT.

The chain is built from TRBV2 and TRBJ2-3, with unresolved D. The germline V and J ends were trimmed by 4 bases and 0 bases, with 8 bases remaining between them. Per germline, CDR1 SNHLY and CDR2 FYNNEI. This CDR3 is built from 14 residues. The CDR3: CASSGLFSTDTQYF. Written as DNA, the CDR3 is TGTGCCAGCAGTGGACTGTTTAGCACAGATACGCAGTATTTT.

The chain uses TRBV6-5 and TRBJ1-1; 7 bases fit TRBD1. Unmatched junction bases numbered 10, after V lost 9 bases and J lost 3 bases. This CDR3 contains 14 residues. Germline assignment: CDR1 MNHEY and CDR2 SVGAGI. The CDR3 spells CASKPPGQHTEAFF. The DNA for the CDR3 is TGTGCCAGTAAACCTCCGGGACAGCACACTGAAGCTTTCTTT.

The sample holds a few counts of this clone. V gene TRBV30 combines with J gene TRBJ1-5, with a possible D match to TRBD1 (6 bases). V was cut by 1 base and J by 7 bases, with 14 bases left in between. Germline V gene sequence: CDR1 GTSNPN, CDR2 SVGIG (reference sequence). CDR3 size: 14 residues. The CDR3 here is CAWSGDRSWQPQHF. The CDR3 DNA is TGTGCCTGGAGTGGAGACAGGTCATGGCAGCCCCAGCATTTT. Combining the CDR3 with reference TRBV30 and TRBJ1-5 gives the whole variable domain SQTIHQWPATLVQPVGSPLSLECTVEGTSNPNLYWYRQAAGRGLQLLFYSVGIGQISSEVPQNLSASRPQDRQFILSSKKLLLSDSGFYLCAWSGDRSWQPQHFGDGTRLSIL.

This clone turned up a few times. The chain employs TRBV29-1 and TRBJ2-5, with D unresolved. V was trimmed by 3 bases and J by 4 bases, leaving 9 bases between them. Per the germline V gene, CDR1 is SQVTM and CDR2 is ANQGSEA. This CDR3 region has 12 residues. The CDR3 region has the DNA TGCAGCGTTGATCCCCTAGGAGAGACCCAGTACTTC. It codes for CSVDPLGETQYF.

The chain combines TRBV7-2 with TRBJ2-5; unclear D gene. V lost 0 bases, J lost 0 bases, and 11 bases lay in between. CDR1 and CDR2 (germline): SGHTA, FQGNSA. This CDR3 region has 16 residues. CDR3 DNA: TGTGCCAGCAGCTTAGCGAGTCATTTGTACCAAGAGACCCAGTACTTC. Translating gives CASSLASHLYQETQYF.

The chain combines TRBV27 with TRBJ2-7; 7 bases fit TRBD1. The length of the CDR3 is 14 residues. Germline V gene sequence: CDR1 MNHEY, CDR2 SMNVEV (reference sequence). V was pared by 6 bases and J by 2 bases, with 7 bases of the junction left unmatched. The CDR3 protein is CASSLYRGAYEQYF. CDR3 bases: TGTGCCAGCAGCCTCTACAGGGGAGCCTACGAGCAGTACTTC.

The chain recombines TRBV20-1 with TRBJ1-5; no clear D. The V end lost 3 bases, the J end lost 5 bases, and 5 bases lay between the germline ends. The CDR3 length is 11 residues. Germline loops: CDR1 DFQATT, CDR2 SNEGSKA (reference sequence). CDR3: CSASSDQPQHF. The CDR3 nucleotides are TGCAGTGCTAGTTCCGATCAGCCCCAGCATTTT.

Only a few counts were recorded for this clone. The chain links TRBV18 to TRBJ1-5; 8 bases agree with TRBD1. Looked up from germline, CDR1 is KGHSH and CDR2 is LQKENI. There are 18 residues in the CDR3. Trimming at V came to 6 bases and at J to 0 bases, leaving 13 bases not matched to a gene. CDR3 bases: TGTGCCAGCTCGCTGAACCCGACAGGGGTTTATAGCAATCAGCCCCAGCATTTT. Protein product: CASSLNPTGVYSNQPQHF. Variable domain in full (rest from reference TRBV18 and TRBJ1-5): NAGVMQNPRHLVRRRGQEARLRCSPMKGHSHVYWYRQLPEEGLKFMVYLQKENIIDESGMPKERFSAEFPKEGPSILRIQQVVRGDSAAYFCASSLNPTGVYSNQPQHFGDGTRLSIL.

This sequence joins TRBV7-6 and TRBJ1-3; 8 bases line up with TRBD1. V lost 4 bases, J lost 7 bases, and 9 bases stayed unmatched. Germline V gene lookup returns CDR1 SGHVS and CDR2 FNYEAQ. The CDR3 is made up of 15 amino acids. In nucleotides, the CDR3 is TGTGCCAGCAGCTACCGACAGGGGAATTTGAACACCATATATTTT. Its protein is CASSYRQGNLNTIYF.

The V call is TRBV30, the J call TRBJ1-1; D remains unclear. Germline V gene lookup returns CDR1 GTSNPN and CDR2 SVGIG (reference sequence). The CDR3 covers 11 residues. V shed 4 bases and J shed 5 bases, with 8 bases lying between them. CDR3 bases: TGTGCCTGGAACCGGGAAACTGAAGCTTTCTTT. Its protein is CAWNRETEAFF.

This rearrangement joins TRBV30 to TRBJ2-1, with 9 bases fitting TRBD2. J gave up 3 bases and V 4 bases, and 7 bases lay outside the gene matches. CDR1 GTSNPN and CDR2 SVGIG come from the germline V gene (reference sequence). The CDR3 extends over 15 amino acids. CDR3 DNA: TGTGCCTGGATCATAGCGGGGGATTACTACAATGAGCAGTTCTTC. It encodes CAWIIAGDYYNEQFF. Combining the CDR3 with reference TRBV30 and TRBJ2-1 gives the whole variable domain SQTIHQWPATLVQPVGSPLSLECTVEGTSNPNLYWYRQAAGRGLQLLFYSVGIGQISSEVPQNLSASRPQDRQFILSSKKLLLSDSGFYLCAWIIAGDYYNEQFFGPGTRLTVL.